A selection of T cell receptor beta chains follows, all from one sample in a study of cytomegalovirus exposure and HLA in healthy donors. The repertoire was sequenced with immunoSEQ multiplex PCR; TCRdb's copy has only in-frame clones and lacks some. The data hold about 130,000 clones, with about 8.9% observed a single time. Source material: PBMCs. These receptors originate from a middle-aged man in good health and CMV-seronegative. Each CDR3 is given with its conserved first and last residue. The order of the fields is V gene, clone size, D gene, J gene, CDR3 DNA, CDR3 protein. D genes are given only for firm matches. Size is omitted from some rows. Given values are once, few, many or a class for expanded clones.

TRBV2	few	NA	TRBJ1-1	TGTGCCAGCAGTACGAACGCGCACACTGAAGCTTTCTTT	CASSTNAHTEAFF
TRBV30	few	NA	TRBJ2-7	TGTGCCTGGAGTGTACTCGGTAGCGGTTCCGAGCAGTACTTC	CAWSVLGSGSEQYF
TRBV19	NA	TRBD2	TRBJ2-7	TGTGCCAGTAGTATTGCCCGCGGGGGAGACGGCGAGCAGTACTTC	CASSIARGGDGEQYF
TRBV6-6	NA	TRBD1	TRBJ1-1	TGTGCCAGCAGTCTGGGACAGGGGGCTGACGCTGAAGCTTTCTTT	CASSLGQGADAEAFF
TRBV6-5	NA	TRBD2	TRBJ2-7	TGTGCCAGCAAAGCGGGACTGGAGAGCTCCTACGAGCAGTACTTC	CASKAGLESSYEQYF
TRBV19	NA	TRBD2	TRBJ2-1	TGTGCCAGTAGCCCCCCTGGACTAGCTGGCGAGTATGAGCAGTTCTTC	CASSPPGLAGEYEQFF
TRBV7-8	NA	NA	TRBJ1-2	TGTGCCAGCAGCCTCAACTCGGGACTGGCTTATAACTATGGCTACACCTTC	CASSLNSGLAYNYGYTF
TRBV10-1	few	TRBD1	TRBJ2-1	TGCGCCAGCTCCGGGACAGACCACTACAATGAGCAGTTCTTC	CASSGTDHYNEQFF
TRBV6-4	NA	TRBD1	TRBJ2-3	TGTGCCAGCAGTCTCGGGACAGGGGCAGATACGCAGTATTTT	CASSLGTGADTQYF
TRBV9	NA	NA	TRBJ1-1	TGTGCCAGCAGCGCCGGAGGTGGCGGAGTCCGGGCTGAAGCTTTCTTT	CASSAGGGGVRAEAFF
TRBV7-7	few	NA	TRBJ2-7	TGTGCTAGCAGCCGGGACTTAGACTACGAGCAGTACTTC	CASSRDLDYEQYF
TRBV11-2	few	TRBD2	TRBJ2-1	TGTGCCAGCAGCTTAGGGCTGGCTAGCGGGACGGGTGAGCAGTTCTTC	CASSLGLASGTGEQFF